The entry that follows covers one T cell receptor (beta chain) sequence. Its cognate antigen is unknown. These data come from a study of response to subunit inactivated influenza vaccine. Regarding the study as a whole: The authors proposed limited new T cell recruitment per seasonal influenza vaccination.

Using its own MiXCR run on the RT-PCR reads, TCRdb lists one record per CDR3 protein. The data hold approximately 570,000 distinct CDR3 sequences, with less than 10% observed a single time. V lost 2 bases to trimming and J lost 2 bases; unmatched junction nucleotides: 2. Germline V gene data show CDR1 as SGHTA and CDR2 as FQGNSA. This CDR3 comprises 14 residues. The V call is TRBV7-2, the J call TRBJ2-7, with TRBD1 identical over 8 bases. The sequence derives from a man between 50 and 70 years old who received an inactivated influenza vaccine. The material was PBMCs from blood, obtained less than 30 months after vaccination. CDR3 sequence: CASSLMDRAYEQYF. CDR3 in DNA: TGTGCCAGCAGCTTAATGGACAGGGCCTACGAGCAGTACTTC.